This TCR beta chain was sequenced for a study of blood T cell repertoires in COVID-19. V shed 5 bases and J 7 bases; nucleotides not matched to a gene: 21. The CDR3 spans 18 residues. Germline CDR1 MNHNY, CDR2 SVGAGI (reference sequence). Source study methods: Reference gene primer amplification in the assay estimated nucleated cell counts. Profiled with immunoSEQ multiplex PCR; TCRdb holds only in-frame clones, not every one. The DNA gave D and trimming, while V, J and clone size come from that table. The sample lists under 300,000 clones, approximately 88% occurring once. This receptor was taken from a middle-aged woman who had recovered from COVID-19. Sequencing used peripheral blood. V usage is TRBV6-6 and J usage is TRBJ2-5; 8 nucleotides line up with TRBD1. CDR3 coding DNA: TGTGCCAGCAGTCCTCTGGCGGAGAGACAGGGGAAGGGAGTGACCCAGTACTTC. It codes for CASSPLAERQGKGVTQYF.